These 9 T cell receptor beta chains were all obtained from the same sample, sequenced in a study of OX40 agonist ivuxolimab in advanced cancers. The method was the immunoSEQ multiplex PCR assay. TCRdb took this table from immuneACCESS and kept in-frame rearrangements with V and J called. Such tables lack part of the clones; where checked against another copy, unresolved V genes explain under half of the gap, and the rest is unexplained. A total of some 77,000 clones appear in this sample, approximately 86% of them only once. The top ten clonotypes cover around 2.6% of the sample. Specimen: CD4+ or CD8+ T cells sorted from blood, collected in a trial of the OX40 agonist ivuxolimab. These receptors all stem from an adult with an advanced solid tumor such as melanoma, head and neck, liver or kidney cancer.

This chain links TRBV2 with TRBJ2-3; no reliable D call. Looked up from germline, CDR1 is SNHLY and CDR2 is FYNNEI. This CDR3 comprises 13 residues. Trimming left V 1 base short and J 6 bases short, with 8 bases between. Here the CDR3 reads CASSEGIQDTQYF. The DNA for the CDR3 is TGTGCCAGCAGTGAAGGAATTCAGGATACGCAGTATTTT.

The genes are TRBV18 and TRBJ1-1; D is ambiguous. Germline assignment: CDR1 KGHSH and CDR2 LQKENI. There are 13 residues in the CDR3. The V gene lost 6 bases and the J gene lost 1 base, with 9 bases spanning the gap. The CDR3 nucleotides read TGTGCCAGCTCTCCCTTAGAGAACACTGAAGCTTTCTTT. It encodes CASSPLENTEAFF.

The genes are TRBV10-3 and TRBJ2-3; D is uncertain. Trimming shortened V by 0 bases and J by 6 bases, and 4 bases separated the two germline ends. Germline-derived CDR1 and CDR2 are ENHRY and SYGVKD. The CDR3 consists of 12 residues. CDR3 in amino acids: CAISESGDTQYF. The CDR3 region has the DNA TGTGCCATCAGTGAGTCCGGGGATACGCAGTATTTT.

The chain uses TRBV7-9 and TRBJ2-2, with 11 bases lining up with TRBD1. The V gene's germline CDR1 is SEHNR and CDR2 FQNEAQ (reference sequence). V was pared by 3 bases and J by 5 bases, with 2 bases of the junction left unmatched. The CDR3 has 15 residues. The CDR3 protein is CASSFRDRGTGELFF. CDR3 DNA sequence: TGTGCCAGCAGCTTCCGGGACAGGGGGACCGGGGAGCTGTTTTTT.

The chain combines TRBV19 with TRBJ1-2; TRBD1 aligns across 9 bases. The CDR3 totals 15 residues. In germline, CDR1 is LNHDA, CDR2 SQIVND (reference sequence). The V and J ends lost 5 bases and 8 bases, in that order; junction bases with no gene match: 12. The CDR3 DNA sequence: TGTGCCAGTAGTGTCGGGACAGGGAAGTTGAGAGGCTACACCTTC. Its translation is CASSVGTGKLRGYTF.

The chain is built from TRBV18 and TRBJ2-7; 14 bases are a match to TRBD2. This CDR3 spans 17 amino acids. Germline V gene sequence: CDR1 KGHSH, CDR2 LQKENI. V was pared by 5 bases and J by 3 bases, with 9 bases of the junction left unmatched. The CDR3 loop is CASSTGTSGRGGYEQYF. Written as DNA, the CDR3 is TGTGCCAGCTCAACCGGGACTAGCGGGAGAGGGGGCTACGAGCAGTACTTC.

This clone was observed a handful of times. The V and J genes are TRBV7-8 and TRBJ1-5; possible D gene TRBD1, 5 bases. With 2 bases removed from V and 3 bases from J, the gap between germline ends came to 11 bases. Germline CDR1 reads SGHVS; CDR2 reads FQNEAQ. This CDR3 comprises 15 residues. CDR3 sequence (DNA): TGTGCCAGCAGCTTACTCCAGGGCCCCAATCAGCCCCAGCATTTT. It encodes CASSLLQGPNQPQHF.

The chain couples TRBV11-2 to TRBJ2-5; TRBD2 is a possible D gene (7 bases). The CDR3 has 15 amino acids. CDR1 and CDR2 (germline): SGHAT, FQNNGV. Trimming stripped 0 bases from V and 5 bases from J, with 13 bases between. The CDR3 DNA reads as TGTGCCAGCAGCTTAGAGGGGGGGCGCCGGGAGACCCAGTACTTC. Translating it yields CASSLEGGRRETQYF.

CDR3 DNA sequence: TGTGCCAGCAGTTCCTCGGGACAGGGTAATGAAAAACTGTTTTTT. Its protein product is CASSSSGQGNEKLFF. The chain uses TRBV6-6 and TRBJ1-4; 9 bases match TRBD1. Per germline, CDR1 MNHNY and CDR2 SVGAGI (reference sequence). The J segment lost 4 bases and the V segment lost 4 bases, leaving 4 bases of the junction unmatched. The CDR3 covers 15 residues.